Shown below are 18 T cell receptor beta chains from a single sample sequenced in a study of T cell changes during pregnancy in multiple sclerosis. Produced via immunoSEQ multiplex PCR; TCRdb's table is partial and in-frame only. The sample yields around 72,000 clones, about 92% seen once. Sequenced here: peripheral blood, sampled in the second trimester of pregnancy. The receptors were gathered from a female donor in good health, enrolled as a control in a pregnancy study.

The V and J genes are TRBV28 and TRBJ2-4; no definite D call. Germline V gene lookup returns CDR1 MDHEN and CDR2 SYDVKM. Trimming shortened V by 2 bases and J by 0 bases, and 8 bases separated the two germline ends. This CDR3 is 15 amino acids long. CDR3 sequence reads: CASSLISRAKNIQYF. CDR3 DNA: TGTGCCAGCAGTTTAATCTCGAGAGCCAAAAACATTCAGTACTTC.

This chain links TRBV19 with TRBJ1-1; D not certain. Deletions cut 6 bases from V and 11 bases from J, with 13 bases between. The CDR3 runs to 11 residues. Germline V gives CDR1 LNHDA, CDR2 SQIVND (reference sequence). The CDR3 spells CASRSDLLAFF. CDR3 bases: TGTGCCAGTAGGAGTGATCTCTTGGCTTTCTTT.

The chain is built from TRBV6-1 and TRBJ2-1, with D perhaps matching TRBD2 (5 bases). The germline gives CDR1 MNHNS, CDR2 SASEGT. The CDR3 loop spans 15 amino acids. V lost 3 bases to trimming and J lost 3 bases, with 12 bases between them. The CDR3: CASSEARAIYNEQFF. The CDR3 DNA follows: TGTGCCAGCAGTGAGGCGAGGGCTATCTACAATGAGCAGTTCTTC.

V is TRBV7-6 and J is TRBJ2-2; a possible D gene is TRBD1 (8 bases). Germline loops: CDR1 SGHVS, CDR2 FNYEAQ. This CDR3 has 15 amino acids. Trimming took off 5 bases at V and 4 bases at J, with 14 bases between the two ends. In DNA form, the CDR3 reads TGTGCCAGCAGCACACAGGGGGGGGGCACCGGGGAGCTGTTTTTT. Amino acid sequence: CASSTQGGGTGELFF.

Written as DNA, the CDR3 is TGTGCCAGCAGTTATACAGGGTTTCGCGAAAAACTGTTTTTT. Translated, it gives CASSYTGFREKLFF. This chain links TRBV6-5 with TRBJ1-4; D might be TRBD1 (6 bases). The V gene lost 3 bases and the J gene lost 8 bases, with 13 bases spanning the gap. Germline CDR1 MNHEY, CDR2 SVGAGI. The CDR3 sequence is 14 residues long.

The rearrangement uses TRBV4-3 and TRBJ1-5, with TRBD1 identical over 9 bases. The CDR3 runs 15 residues. Germline assignment: CDR1 LGHNA and CDR2 YSLEER. With V trimmed by 1 base and J by 7 bases, 5 bases remained unmatched. CDR3 in amino acids: CASSQGTGAEQPQHF. For the CDR3, the DNA is TGCGCCAGCAGCCAAGGGACAGGGGCGGAGCAGCCCCAGCATTTT.

The V call is TRBV7-8, the J call TRBJ1-5; 8 positions match TRBD1. V trimming: 0 bases; J trimming: 0 bases; junction bases outside the gene matches: 10. CDR1 SGHVS and CDR2 FQNEAQ come from the germline V gene. CDR3 length equals 19 residues. The CDR3 DNA reads TGTGCCAGCAGCTTAGCAGGACAGGGCTTGGGAGTTAGCAATCAGCCCCAGCATTTT. Protein: CASSLAGQGLGVSNQPQHF. The whole variable domain, filled in from reference TRBV7-8 and TRBJ1-5, reads GAGVSQSPRYKVAKRGQDVALRCDPISGHVSLFWYQQALGQGPEFLTYFQNEAQLDKSGLPSDRFFAERPEGSVSTLKIQRTQQEDSAVYLCASSLAGQGLGVSNQPQHFGDGTRLSIL.

The chain joins TRBV5-1 to TRBJ2-5; 8 bases map to TRBD2. Germline V gene sequence: CDR1 SGHRS, CDR2 YFSETQ. This CDR3 has 14 residues. Germline trimming cut 2 bases from V and 4 bases from J; bases unmatched to any gene: 4. CDR3 coding DNA: TGCGCCAGCAGCTTAGCTAGCGGGTCAGAGACCCAGTACTTC. It specifies CASSLASGSETQYF.

The gene calls are TRBV28 and TRBJ2-4; D possibly corresponds to TRBD1 (6 bases). V gave up 6 bases and J gave up 0 bases, with 18 bases separating them. CDR1 is MDHEN, CDR2 SYDVKM, per germline. The CDR3 spans 17 residues. As DNA, the CDR3 is TGTGCCAGCAGCACTATCAAGACAGGTCTAGCCAAAAACATTCAGTACTTC. It yields the protein CASSTIKTGLAKNIQYF.

The chain recombines TRBV14 with TRBJ2-1; maybe TRBD2 (5 bases). Trimming stripped 4 bases from V and 0 bases from J, with 13 bases between. CDR3 length: 16 amino acids. CDR1 is SGHDN and CDR2 is FVKESK in the germline V gene. The CDR3: CASSPLRADSYNEQFF. CDR3 DNA: TGTGCCAGCAGCCCCCTCCGAGCGGACTCCTACAATGAGCAGTTCTTC.

J is TRBJ2-1 and V is TRBV10-3; weak D call: TRBD2 (5 bases). Germline CDR1 and CDR2: ENHRY and SYGVKD. V was trimmed by 0 bases and J by 0 bases, leaving 9 bases between them. The CDR3 covers 16 residues. CDR3 bases: TGTGCCATCAGTGAGTCGTTAGCGACCTCCTACAATGAGCAGTTCTTC. Translated: CAISESLATSYNEQFF.

The chain joins TRBV6-1 to TRBJ1-1; TRBD1 matches 10 bases. The length of the CDR3 is 13 residues. V trimming: 6 bases; J trimming: 6 bases; junction bases outside the gene matches: 4. From germline, CDR1 is MNHNS and CDR2 SASEGT. The CDR3 region is CASRRQGASEAFF. The DNA for the CDR3 is TGTGCCAGCAGGAGACAGGGGGCCTCTGAAGCTTTCTTT.

V is TRBV29-1 and J is TRBJ2-3; the match to TRBD2 covers 9 bases. The CDR3 covers 14 residues. The V gene end was trimmed by 5 bases and the J gene end by 5 bases; junction bases not matched to a gene: 8. Germline CDR1 and CDR2: SQVTM and ANQGSEA. CDR3 DNA sequence: TGCAGCGTTCCCACTAGCGGGTCTAAAGATACGCAGTATTTT. Its translation: CSVPTSGSKDTQYF.

The J gene is TRBJ2-2, the V gene TRBV19; 7 bases match TRBD1. Germline V gene sequence: CDR1 LNHDA, CDR2 SQIVND (reference sequence). The CDR3 has 16 amino acids. The V and J ends lost 6 bases and 1 base, in that order; junction bases with no gene match: 8. The CDR3 reads CASSPTDRENTGELFF. CDR3 bases: TGTGCCAGTAGCCCGACAGACAGGGAGAACACCGGGGAGCTGTTTTTT.

The chain has TRBV6-5 and TRBJ1-3, with D perhaps TRBD1 (6 bases). Trimming took off 0 bases at V and 1 base at J, with 10 bases between the two ends. Germline CDR1 is MNHEY and CDR2 is SVGAGI. This CDR3 has 16 residues. CDR3 nucleotides: TGTGCCAGCAGTTACTCGGGGACACAATCTGGAAACACCATATATTTT. Its translation is CASSYSGTQSGNTIYF.

This clone was recorded only once. The CDR3 here is CASSSGGQGTYEQYF. The CDR3 DNA reads TGTGCCAGCAGCTCAGGGGGACAGGGAACCTACGAGCAGTACTTC. This sequence joins TRBV7-8 and TRBJ2-7; TRBD1 aligns across 9 bases. This CDR3 region has 15 residues. V was clipped by 4 bases and J by 2 bases; unmatched bases: 6. Germline loops: CDR1 SGHVS, CDR2 FQNEAQ.

The chain recombines TRBV7-9 with TRBJ1-2; no clear D. V lost 2 bases and J 2 bases, leaving 12 bases between the germline ends. CDR1 SEHNR and CDR2 FQNEAQ come from the germline V gene (reference sequence). The CDR3 runs to 15 residues. CDR3 region: CASSLLTPLNYGYTF. DNA for the CDR3: TGTGCCAGCAGCTTACTAACCCCTTTAAACTATGGCTACACCTTC. Full variable domain (remainder filled in from reference TRBV7-9 and TRBJ1-2): DTGVSQNPRHKITKRGQNVTFRCDPISEHNRLYWYRQTLGQGPEFLTYFQNEAQLEKSRLLSDRFSAERPKGSFSTLEIQRTEQGDSAMYLCASSLLTPLNYGYTFGSGTRLTVV.

The CDR3 bases are TGTGCCAGCTCACCACCCGCAGGGGGCGCGGAGGGCTACACCTTC. Protein product: CASSPPAGGAEGYTF. The chain carries TRBV18 and TRBJ1-2, with TRBD1 matching over 8 bases. This CDR3 spans 15 amino acids. Germline-derived CDR1 and CDR2 are KGHSH and LQKENI. J gave up 8 bases and V 0 bases, and 8 bases lay outside the gene matches. The whole variable domain, filled in from reference TRBV18 and TRBJ1-2, reads NAGVMQNPRHLVRRRGQEARLRCSPMKGHSHVYWYRQLPEEGLKFMVYLQKENIIDESGMPKERFSAEFPKEGPSILRIQQVVRGDSAAYFCASSPPAGGAEGYTFGSGTRLTVV.